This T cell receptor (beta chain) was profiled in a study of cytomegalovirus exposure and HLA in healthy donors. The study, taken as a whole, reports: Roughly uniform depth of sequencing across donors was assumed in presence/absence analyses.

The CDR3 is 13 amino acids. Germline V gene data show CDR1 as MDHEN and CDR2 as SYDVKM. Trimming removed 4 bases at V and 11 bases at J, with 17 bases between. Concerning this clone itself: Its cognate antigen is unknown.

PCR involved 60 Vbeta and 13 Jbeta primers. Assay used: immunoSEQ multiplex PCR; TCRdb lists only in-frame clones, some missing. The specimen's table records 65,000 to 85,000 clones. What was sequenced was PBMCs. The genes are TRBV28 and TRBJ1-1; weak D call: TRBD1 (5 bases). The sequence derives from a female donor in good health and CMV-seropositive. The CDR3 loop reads CASSSDKPFWAFF. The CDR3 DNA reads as TGTGCCAGCAGTTCGGACAAGCCTTTTTGGGCTTTCTTT.